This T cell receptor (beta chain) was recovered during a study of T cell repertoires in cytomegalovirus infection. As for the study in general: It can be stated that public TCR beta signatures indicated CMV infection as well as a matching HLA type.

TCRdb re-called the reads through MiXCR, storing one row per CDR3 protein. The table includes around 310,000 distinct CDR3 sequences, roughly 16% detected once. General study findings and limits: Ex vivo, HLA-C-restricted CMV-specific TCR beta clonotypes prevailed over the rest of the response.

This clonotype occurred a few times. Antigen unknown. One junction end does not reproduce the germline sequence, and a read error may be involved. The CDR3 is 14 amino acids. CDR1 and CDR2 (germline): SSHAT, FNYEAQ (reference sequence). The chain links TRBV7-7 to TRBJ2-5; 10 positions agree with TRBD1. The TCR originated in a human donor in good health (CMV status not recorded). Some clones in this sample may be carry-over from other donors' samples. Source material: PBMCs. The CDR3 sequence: CASSLAGQGQAQYF. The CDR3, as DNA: TGTGCTAGCAGCTTAGCGGGACAGGGGCAGGCCCAGTACTTC.